Presented here are 16 T cell receptor beta chains from one specimen sequenced in a study of human T cells and chemical hapten exposure. As to time point: patch test 1, 2 weeks after DPC sensitization. Regarding treatment: therapeutic diphenylcyclopropenone sensitization with weekly scalp DPC. TCRdb processed the RACE reads anew with MiXCR; each CDR3 protein has one entry. The data show about 380,000 distinct CDR3 sequences, more than 4.5% seen once. Sequencing used whole blood, obtained in connection with sensitization to the hapten diphenylcyclopropenone (DPC). The receptor set was obtained from a woman aged 45 to 65 with alopecia areata. Some clones in this sample may be carry-over from other donors' samples.

This clonotype has more than one count but fewer than ten. The rearrangement joins TRBV6-2 or TRBV6-3 to TRBJ1-1, with unresolved D. CDR1 is MNHEY, CDR2 SVGEGT, per germline. V shed 2 bases and J shed 0 bases, with 7 bases lying between them. This CDR3 has 14 residues. The CDR3 reads CASSYRALNTEAFF. In DNA form, the CDR3 reads TGTGCCAGCAGTTACCGGGCCCTGAACACTGAAGCTTTCTTT.

The rearrangement joins TRBV11-2 to TRBJ2-1; the match to TRBD1 covers 7 bases. CDR1 and CDR2 from the germline V gene are SGHAT and FQNNGV. CDR3 length: 15 amino acids. V lost 2 bases and J lost 3; bases outside the gene matches: 4. The CDR3 reads CASSLSWDSYNEQFF. The DNA for the CDR3 is TGTGCCAGCAGCTTAAGTTGGGACAGCTACAATGAGCAGTTCTTC.

This clonotype was counted ten times or more. The chain has TRBV7-9 and TRBJ1-1; 7 positions match TRBD1. V lost 5 bases, J lost 4 bases, and 7 bases stayed unmatched. The germline gives CDR1 SEHNR, CDR2 FQNEAQ (reference sequence). The CDR3 consists of 14 residues. The CDR3 spells CASSPGTERTEAFF. Written as DNA, the CDR3 is TGTGCCAGCAGCCCAGGGACAGAGCGCACTGAAGCTTTCTTT.

This clonotype has at least ten counts. This sequence joins TRBV5-1 and TRBJ1-3; D call uncertain. The germline gives CDR1 SGHRS, CDR2 YFSETQ. This CDR3 region has 14 residues. Trimming shortened V by 0 bases and J by 4 bases, and 8 bases separated the two germline ends. This CDR3 is CASSLGAAGNTIYF. In DNA, the CDR3 is TGCGCCAGCAGCTTGGGGGCAGCCGGAAACACCATATATTTT.

A remark on this clonotype: A much larger clonotype is one base distant, so this may be a read error. This chain connects TRBV4-1 to TRBJ1-2; perhaps TRBD1 as D (5 bases). CDR3 length: 14 amino acids. Germline assignment: CDR1 MGHRA and CDR2 YSYEKL. The CDR3 region is CASSQDRTPYSYTF. The CDR3 nucleotides read TGCGCCAGCAGCCAAGATCGGACACCCTATAGCTACACCTTC.

This clonotype was detected ten times or more. This chain uses TRBV6-6 with TRBJ2-3; TRBD1 aligns across 10 bases. Germline assignment: CDR1 MNHNY and CDR2 SVGAGI (reference sequence). With V trimmed by 4 bases and J by 0 bases, 10 bases remained unmatched. The CDR3 runs 18 residues. The CDR3 sequence is CASSLGQGLGASTDTQYF. The CDR3 DNA reads TGTGCCAGCAGTTTGGGACAGGGGTTAGGAGCTAGCACAGATACGCAGTATTTT.

This clonotype was counted at least ten times. V usage is TRBV4-1 and J usage is TRBJ1-2; 9 bases agree with TRBD1. The CDR3 spans 15 residues. Germline-derived CDR1 and CDR2 are MGHRA and YSYEKL. V trimming: 3 bases; J trimming: 1 base; junction bases outside the gene matches: 3. This chain's CDR3 is CASSQPGQGNYGYTF. DNA of the CDR3: TGCGCCAGCAGCCAGCCGGGACAGGGTAACTATGGCTACACCTTC.

The chain has TRBV7-8 and TRBJ1-2; D not resolved. The CDR3 contains 13 residues. The germline V gene encodes CDR1 SGHVS and CDR2 FQNEAQ. The V end lost 2 bases, the J end lost 2 bases, and 6 bases lay between the germline ends. The CDR3 DNA is TGTGCCAGCAGCTTAACAACCAACTATGGCTACACCTTC. Its protein product is CASSLTTNYGYTF.

The V and J genes are TRBV9 and TRBJ2-6; 12 positions agree with TRBD1. This CDR3 contains 17 residues. With V trimmed by 3 bases and J by 4 bases, 5 bases remained unmatched. Germline-derived CDR1 and CDR2 are SGDLS and YYNGEE. CDR3 sequence: CASSAGQGARGANVLTF. CDR3 coding DNA: TGTGCCAGCAGCGCGGGACAGGGGGCGAGAGGGGCCAACGTCCTGACTTTC.

This clonotype has a count of ten or more. J is TRBJ1-1 and V is TRBV7-9, with 9 positions matching TRBD1. V dropped 5 bases and J dropped 0; count of bases not matched to a gene: 7. Germline V gene sequence: CDR1 SEHNR, CDR2 FQNEAQ (reference sequence). CDR3 length equals 16 residues. The CDR3 spells CASSPGQGPMNTEAFF. DNA for the CDR3: TGTGCCAGCAGCCCAGGACAGGGGCCAATGAACACTGAAGCTTTCTTT.

This clonotype has at least ten counts. The rearrangement uses TRBV27 and TRBJ1-2; tentatively, D is TRBD1 (5 bases). CDR1 and CDR2 from the germline V gene are MNHEY and SMNVEV (reference sequence). V lost 5 bases and J 3 bases, leaving 10 bases between the germline ends. This CDR3 comprises 13 residues. The CDR3 loop is CASSPRADYGYTF. DNA of the CDR3: TGTGCCAGCAGTCCCAGGGCGGACTATGGCTACACCTTC.

This clonotype showed up many times. This chain links TRBV27 with TRBJ2-1; D remains ambiguous. This CDR3 comprises 13 residues. Germline V gives CDR1 MNHEY, CDR2 SMNVEV (reference sequence). The V gene lost 0 bases and the J gene lost 7 bases, with 7 bases spanning the gap. CDR3 in amino acids: CASSLSRGNEQFF. As DNA, the CDR3 is TGTGCCAGCAGTTTATCTAGAGGTAATGAGCAGTTCTTC.

This clonotype was counted only a few times. The chain joins TRBV12-3 or TRBV12-4 to TRBJ2-3; no reliable D call. Trimming took off 3 bases at V and 2 bases at J, with 9 bases between the two ends. The CDR3 extends over 14 amino acids. CDR3 nucleotides: TGTGCCAGCAGTTTTACAGTTTACACAGATACGCAGTATTTT. It specifies CASSFTVYTDTQYF.

This clonotype was recorded a few times. This sequence joins TRBV6-5 and TRBJ2-7, with D perhaps TRBD1 or TRBD2 (5 bases each). CDR1 is MNHEY, CDR2 SVGAGI, per germline. Trimming removed 2 bases at V and 4 bases at J, with 15 bases between. This CDR3 has 15 residues. The CDR3 sequence is CASSYSSGRGYEQYF. In DNA, the CDR3 is TGTGCCAGCAGTTACAGTTCAGGGCGAGGGTACGAGCAGTACTTC.

This clonotype was counted ten times or more. The genes are TRBV11-3 and TRBJ2-7; 9 nucleotides match TRBD2. This CDR3 spans 14 amino acids. The V segment lost 5 bases and the J segment 0 bases; nucleotides outside the gene matches: 2. Germline V gene data show CDR1 as SGHNT and CDR2 as YENEEA. In DNA form, the CDR3 reads TGTGCCAGCAGCCGTAGCGGGGGCTCCTACGAGCAGTACTTC. Translating gives CASSRSGGSYEQYF.

The CDR3 coding sequence is TGTGCCAGCAGCTTAGAAGGGCTAGGCAAAAACATTCAGTACTTC. Protein product: CASSLEGLGKNIQYF. The chain employs TRBV7-2 and TRBJ2-4; D gene uncertain. Deletions cut 1 base from V and 3 bases from J, with 10 bases between. Germline V gene lookup returns CDR1 SGHTA and CDR2 FQGNSA. This CDR3 has 15 amino acids.